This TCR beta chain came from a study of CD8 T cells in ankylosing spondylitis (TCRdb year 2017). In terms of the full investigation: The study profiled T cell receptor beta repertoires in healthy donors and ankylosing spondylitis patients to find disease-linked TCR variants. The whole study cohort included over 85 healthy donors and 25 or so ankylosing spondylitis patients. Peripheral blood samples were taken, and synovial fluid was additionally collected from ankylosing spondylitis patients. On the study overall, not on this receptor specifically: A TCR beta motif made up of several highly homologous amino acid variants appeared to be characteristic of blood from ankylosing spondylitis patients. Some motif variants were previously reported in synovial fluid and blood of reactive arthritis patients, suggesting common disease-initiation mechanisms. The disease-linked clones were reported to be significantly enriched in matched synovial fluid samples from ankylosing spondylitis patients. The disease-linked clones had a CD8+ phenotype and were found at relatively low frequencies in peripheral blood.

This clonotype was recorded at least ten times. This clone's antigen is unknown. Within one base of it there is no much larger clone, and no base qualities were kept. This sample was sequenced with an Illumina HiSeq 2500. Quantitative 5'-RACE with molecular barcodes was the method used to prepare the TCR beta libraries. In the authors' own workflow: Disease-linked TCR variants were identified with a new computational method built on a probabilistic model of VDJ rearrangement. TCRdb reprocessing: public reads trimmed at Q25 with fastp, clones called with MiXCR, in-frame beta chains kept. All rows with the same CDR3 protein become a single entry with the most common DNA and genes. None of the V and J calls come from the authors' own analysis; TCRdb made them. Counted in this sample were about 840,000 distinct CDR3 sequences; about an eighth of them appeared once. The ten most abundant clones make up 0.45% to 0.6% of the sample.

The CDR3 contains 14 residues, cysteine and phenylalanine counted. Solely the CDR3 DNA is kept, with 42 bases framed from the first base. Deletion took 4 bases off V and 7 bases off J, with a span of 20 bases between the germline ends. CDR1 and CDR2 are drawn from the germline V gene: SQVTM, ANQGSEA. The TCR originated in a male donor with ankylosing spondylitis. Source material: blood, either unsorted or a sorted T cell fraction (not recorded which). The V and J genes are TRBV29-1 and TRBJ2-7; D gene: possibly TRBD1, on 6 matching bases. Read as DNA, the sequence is TGCAGCGTTGGTAGGAACAGGGCTACGGGGGAGCAGTACTTC. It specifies CSVGRNRATGEQYF.